This T cell receptor beta chain was sequenced for a study of CD8 T cells in ankylosing spondylitis. Findings and caveats of the study: A TCR beta motif made of about eight highly homologous variants seemed typical of ankylosing spondylitis blood. Clones linked to disease, bearing a CD8+ phenotype, were relatively rare in peripheral blood. Clones tied to disease were said to be significantly enriched in matched ankylosing spondylitis synovial fluid.

In making TCR beta libraries, quantitative 5'-RACE with molecular barcodes was used. Each CDR3 protein gets one entry after TCRdb re-called the 5' RACE reads with MiXCR. The top ten clones hold 13% to 15% of a sample with about 330,000 distinct CDR3 sequences, 7.5% to 9% of them seen once. The CDR3 is 13 residues long. Deletions cut 3 bases from V and 4 bases from J, with 10 bases between. The germline gives CDR1 LGHDT, CDR2 YNNKEL (reference sequence). This clonotype showed up many times. Its antigen is not known. This receptor was taken from a male donor with ankylosing spondylitis. The chain employs TRBV3-1 and TRBJ2-7; D not certain. The material sequenced was blood, either unsorted or a sorted T cell fraction (not recorded which). The CDR3 region has the DNA TGTGCCAGCAGCCACCGGTGGGGTTACGAGCAGTACTTC. Residues: CASSHRWGYEQYF.